This is a list of T cell receptor beta chains from one sample in a study of T cells after yellow fever vaccination. TCRdb independently ran MiXCR on the 5' RACE reads; one entry per CDR3 protein. The sample records nearly 550,000 distinct CDR3 sequences, about 19% being singletons. The material sequenced was PBMCs, taken 15 days after the yellow fever booster vaccination. The source of these receptors is a man aged 30 to 39 who received the YFV17D yellow fever vaccine. CDR3s include the opening cysteine and the closing phenylalanine or tryptophan. Each record gives: V gene, D gene, clone size, J gene, CDR3 protein, CDR3 DNA. D genes are given only for firm matches. Some rows mark clone size as missing; the rest say once, few, many or name a class of expanded clone.

V gene: TRBV3-1
D gene: TRBD2
clone size: few
J gene: TRBJ2-1
CDR3 protein: CASSRGTSGRNEQFF
CDR3 DNA: TGTGCCAGCAGTCGAGGGACTAGCGGGCGTAATGAGCAGTTCTTC

V gene: TRBV9
D gene: TRBD2
clone size: .
J gene: TRBJ2-5
CDR3 protein: CASSPRGLAGQETQYF
CDR3 DNA: TGTGCCAGCAGCCCCCGTGGACTAGCGGGTCAAGAGACCCAGTACTTC

V gene: TRBV20-1
D gene: TRBD1
clone size: .
J gene: TRBJ2-1
CDR3 protein: CSARQGASDNEQFF
CDR3 DNA: TGCAGTGCGCGACAGGGGGCTTCTGACAATGAGCAGTTCTTC

V gene: TRBV12-3/TRBV12-4
D gene: .
clone size: .
J gene: TRBJ1-2
CDR3 protein: CASRTSERGSGYTF
CDR3 DNA: TGTGCCAGCAGGACCTCTGAGAGGGGGTCCGGCTACACCTTC

V gene: TRBV10-2
D gene: .
clone size: .
J gene: TRBJ1-5
CDR3 protein: CASRVTAGDQPQHF
CDR3 DNA: TGCGCCAGCAGAGTTACGGCAGGGGATCAGCCCCAGCATTTT

V gene: TRBV20-1
D gene: TRBD2
clone size: few
J gene: TRBJ2-5
CDR3 protein: CSAWPSGGDETQYF
CDR3 DNA: TGCAGTGCTTGGCCTAGCGGAGGGGATGAGACCCAGTACTTC

V gene: TRBV7-8
D gene: .
clone size: few
J gene: TRBJ2-4
CDR3 protein: CASSLASGIQYF
CDR3 DNA: TGTGCCAGCAGCTTAGCATCTGGCATTCAGTACTTC

V gene: TRBV7-2
D gene: .
clone size: .
J gene: TRBJ1-6
CDR3 protein: CASNPSDGSPLHF
CDR3 DNA: TGTGCCAGCAACCCCTCCGACGGTTCACCCCTCCACTTT

V gene: TRBV5-1
D gene: .
clone size: .
J gene: TRBJ2-7
CDR3 protein: CASVQEGSYEQYF
CDR3 DNA: TGCGCTAGCGTCCAGGAGGGTTCCTACGAGCAGTACTTC

V gene: TRBV10-3
D gene: .
clone size: few
J gene: TRBJ2-5
CDR3 protein: CAIRGGRPQETQYF
CDR3 DNA: TGTGCCATCAGGGGAGGACGTCCGCAAGAGACCCAGTACTTC

V gene: TRBV27
D gene: .
clone size: few
J gene: TRBJ2-7
CDR3 protein: CASREGAREQYF
CDR3 DNA: TGTGCCAGCAGGGAGGGGGCAAGGGAGCAGTACTTC

V gene: TRBV5-4
D gene: .
clone size: few
J gene: TRBJ2-5
CDR3 protein: CASSSKKEGPQETQYF
CDR3 DNA: TGTGCCAGCAGCTCTAAGAAGGAGGGGCCACAAGAGACCCAGTACTTC

V gene: TRBV19
D gene: TRBD2
clone size: .
J gene: TRBJ2-1
CDR3 protein: CASSIASGSWNEQFF
CDR3 DNA: TGTGCCAGTAGTATTGCTAGCGGGAGTTGGAATGAGCAGTTCTTC

V gene: TRBV21-1
D gene: .
clone size: few
J gene: TRBJ1-6
CDR3 protein: CASSTKGRFSPLHF
CDR3 DNA: TGTGCCAGCAGCACTAAGGGCCGGTTTTCACCCCTCCACTTT

V gene: TRBV7-9
D gene: TRBD1
clone size: .
J gene: TRBJ1-4
CDR3 protein: CASSLARGREKLFF
CDR3 DNA: TGTGCCAGCAGCTTAGCCAGGGGGCGAGAAAAACTGTTTTTT

V gene: TRBV20-1
D gene: TRBD1
clone size: .
J gene: TRBJ1-1
CDR3 protein: CSARRQGSNTEAFF
CDR3 DNA: TGCAGTGCTAGAAGACAGGGGTCGAACACTGAAGCTTTCTTT

V gene: TRBV10-3
D gene: .
clone size: .
J gene: TRBJ2-5
CDR3 protein: CAISGDRQETQYF
CDR3 DNA: TGTGCCATCAGTGGCGACAGACAAGAGACCCAGTACTTC

V gene: TRBV2
D gene: TRBD2
clone size: few
J gene: TRBJ2-7
CDR3 protein: CASRGTSGLGEQYF
CDR3 DNA: TGTGCCAGCAGAGGGACTAGCGGTTTGGGCGAGCAGTACTTC

V gene: TRBV5-5
D gene: .
clone size: .
J gene: TRBJ2-1
CDR3 protein: CASSLFAGAGPNEQFF
CDR3 DNA: TGTGCCAGCAGCTTGTTTGCCGGGGCAGGCCCCAATGAGCAGTTCTTC

V gene: TRBV29-1
D gene: .
clone size: few
J gene: TRBJ2-1
CDR3 protein: CSALEVGEQFF
CDR3 DNA: TGCAGCGCCCTAGAGGTTGGTGAGCAGTTCTTC

V gene: TRBV4-2
D gene: .
clone size: .
J gene: TRBJ2-1
CDR3 protein: CASSQDGQSGNEQFF
CDR3 DNA: TGTGCCAGCAGCCAGGACGGACAGTCGGGCAATGAGCAGTTCTTC

V gene: TRBV5-6
D gene: TRBD2
clone size: many
J gene: TRBJ2-2
CDR3 protein: CASSLRTSLNFGELFF
CDR3 DNA: TGTGCCAGCAGCTTAAGGACTAGCCTTAACTTCGGGGAGCTGTTTTTT

V gene: TRBV12-3/TRBV12-4
D gene: TRBD2
clone size: few
J gene: TRBJ2-3
CDR3 protein: CASEPAGGTDTQYF
CDR3 DNA: TGTGCCAGCGAACCAGCGGGAGGAACAGATACGCAGTATTTT

V gene: TRBV7-2
D gene: .
clone size: .
J gene: TRBJ2-7
CDR3 protein: CASSGRFTYEQYF
CDR3 DNA: TGTGCCAGCAGCGGGAGGTTCACCTACGAGCAGTACTTC

V gene: TRBV20-1
D gene: .
clone size: .
J gene: TRBJ2-7
CDR3 protein: CSARDWEAYEQYF
CDR3 DNA: TGCAGTGCTAGAGATTGGGAAGCCTACGAGCAGTACTTC

V gene: TRBV20-1
D gene: TRBD2
clone size: few
J gene: TRBJ2-1
CDR3 protein: CSVCLAGGPGDEQFF
CDR3 DNA: TGCAGTGTATGTTTAGCGGGAGGGCCGGGGGATGAGCAGTTCTTC

V gene: TRBV5-5
D gene: .
clone size: .
J gene: TRBJ2-3
CDR3 protein: CASSFEGYSTNTQYF
CDR3 DNA: TGTGCCAGCAGCTTCGAGGGATACTCCACGAATACGCAGTATTTT

V gene: TRBV20-1
D gene: .
clone size: .
J gene: TRBJ1-1
CDR3 protein: CSARGGGRVNTEAFF
CDR3 DNA: TGCAGTGCTAGAGGAGGGGGACGGGTGAACACTGAAGCTTTCTTT

V gene: TRBV11-1
D gene: TRBD2
clone size: few
J gene: TRBJ2-5
CDR3 protein: CASSSRTSGVQETQYF
CDR3 DNA: TGTGCCAGCAGCTCCCGGACTAGCGGGGTCCAAGAGACCCAGTACTTC

V gene: TRBV12-3/TRBV12-4
D gene: TRBD1
clone size: few
J gene: TRBJ1-1
CDR3 protein: CASRKGQGALNTEAFF
CDR3 DNA: TGTGCCAGCAGAAAGGGACAGGGGGCGTTGAACACTGAAGCTTTCTTT

V gene: TRBV7-2
D gene: TRBD2
clone size: .
J gene: TRBJ2-7
CDR3 protein: CASSLLGDYSYEQYF
CDR3 DNA: TGTGCCAGCAGCTTACTGGGGGACTACTCCTACGAGCAGTACTTC

V gene: TRBV4-3
D gene: .
clone size: few
J gene: TRBJ2-7
CDR3 protein: CASSQDGAGFAEQYF
CDR3 DNA: TGCGCCAGCAGCCAAGATGGTGCAGGGTTCGCCGAGCAGTACTTC

V gene: TRBV6-1
D gene: .
clone size: few
J gene: TRBJ2-3
CDR3 protein: CASRTTRLGTDTQYF
CDR3 DNA: TGTGCCAGCAGGACAACACGGCTTGGCACAGATACGCAGTATTTT

V gene: TRBV5-1
D gene: .
clone size: many
J gene: TRBJ2-7
CDR3 protein: CASSLQGEQYF
CDR3 DNA: TGTGCCAGCAGCTTGCAGGGCGAGCAGTACTTC

V gene: TRBV9
D gene: TRBD2
clone size: few
J gene: TRBJ2-1
CDR3 protein: CASSVGGGSSNEQFF
CDR3 DNA: TGTGCCAGCAGCGTAGGCGGCGGGAGTTCCAATGAGCAGTTCTTC

V gene: TRBV5-1
D gene: TRBD2
clone size: .
J gene: TRBJ2-7
CDR3 protein: CASSYTSGTDYEQYF
CDR3 DNA: TGCGCCAGCAGTTACACTAGCGGGACGGACTACGAGCAGTACTTC

V gene: TRBV7-2
D gene: .
clone size: .
J gene: TRBJ2-5
CDR3 protein: CASNPRTRGNQETQYF
CDR3 DNA: TGTGCCAGCAACCCCCGGACTAGGGGGAATCAAGAGACCCAGTACTTC

V gene: TRBV10-1
D gene: .
clone size: .
J gene: TRBJ2-2
CDR3 protein: CATSRVSDGELFF
CDR3 DNA: TGCGCCACCAGCAGGGTTTCCGACGGGGAGCTGTTTTTT

V gene: TRBV6-5
D gene: TRBD2
clone size: few
J gene: TRBJ2-7
CDR3 protein: CASSYGAGESYEQYF
CDR3 DNA: TGTGCCAGCAGTTACGGGGCGGGAGAATCCTACGAGCAGTACTTC

V gene: TRBV15
D gene: TRBD1
clone size: once
J gene: TRBJ1-1
CDR3 protein: CATSSGTGLNTEAFF
CDR3 DNA: TGTGCTACCAGCAGCGGGACAGGGTTGAACACTGAAGCTTTCTTT

V gene: TRBV7-9
D gene: .
clone size: few
J gene: TRBJ2-7
CDR3 protein: CASSYPTQYEQYF
CDR3 DNA: TGTGCCAGCAGCTATCCTACACAATACGAGCAGTACTTC

V gene: TRBV18
D gene: TRBD1
clone size: .
J gene: TRBJ2-5
CDR3 protein: CASSPAQTGTGAETQYF
CDR3 DNA: TGTGCCAGCTCACCGGCTCAAACCGGGACAGGGGCAGAGACCCAGTACTTC

V gene: TRBV5-4
D gene: .
clone size: once
J gene: TRBJ2-1
CDR3 protein: CASSLAGSSSYNEQFF
CDR3 DNA: TGTGCCAGCAGCTTGGCCGGCTCTAGCTCCTACAATGAGCAGTTCTTC

V gene: TRBV28
D gene: TRBD2
clone size: .
J gene: TRBJ2-7
CDR3 protein: CASSLSSGRVDEQYF
CDR3 DNA: TGTGCCAGCAGTTTATCTTCCGGGAGGGTCGACGAGCAGTACTTC

V gene: TRBV27
D gene: .
clone size: few
J gene: TRBJ2-7
CDR3 protein: CASSSPRRGKDYEQYF
CDR3 DNA: TGTGCCAGCAGTTCCCCTCGGCGCGGGAAGGACTACGAGCAGTACTTC

V gene: TRBV7-2
D gene: .
clone size: once
J gene: TRBJ2-7
CDR3 protein: CASSLAGGPQYF
CDR3 DNA: TGTGCCAGCAGCTTAGCGGGCGGGCCCCAGTACTTC

V gene: TRBV29-1
D gene: .
clone size: .
J gene: TRBJ2-1
CDR3 protein: CSADPRGNEQFF
CDR3 DNA: TGCAGCGCCGACCCGAGGGGTAATGAGCAGTTCTTC

V gene: TRBV2
D gene: TRBD2
clone size: once
J gene: TRBJ2-3
CDR3 protein: CASGLAGEDTQYF
CDR3 DNA: TGTGCCAGCGGATTAGCGGGAGAAGATACGCAGTATTTT